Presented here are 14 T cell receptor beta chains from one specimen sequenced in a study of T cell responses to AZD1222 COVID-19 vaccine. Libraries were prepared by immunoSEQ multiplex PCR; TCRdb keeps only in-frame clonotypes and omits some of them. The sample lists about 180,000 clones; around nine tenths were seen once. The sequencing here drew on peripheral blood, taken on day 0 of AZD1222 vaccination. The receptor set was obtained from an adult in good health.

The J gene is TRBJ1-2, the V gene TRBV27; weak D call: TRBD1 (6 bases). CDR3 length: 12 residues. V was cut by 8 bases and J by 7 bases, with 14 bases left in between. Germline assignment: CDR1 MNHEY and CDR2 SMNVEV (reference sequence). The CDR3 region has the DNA TGTGCCAGCGGAACAGGGCTCGGTGGCTACACCTTC. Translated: CASGTGLGGYTF.

CDR3 in DNA: TGTGCCAGCAGCTCCGTAGCTGGGGCCAGGACGCACAATGAGCAGTTCTTC. Translated, it gives CASSSVAGARTHNEQFF. V and J are TRBV7-9 and TRBJ2-1, with D tentatively TRBD1 (5 bases). Trimming removed 4 bases from V and 5 bases from J, with 21 bases in between. Germline-derived CDR1 and CDR2 are SEHNR and FQNEAQ (reference sequence). This CDR3 spans 17 amino acids.

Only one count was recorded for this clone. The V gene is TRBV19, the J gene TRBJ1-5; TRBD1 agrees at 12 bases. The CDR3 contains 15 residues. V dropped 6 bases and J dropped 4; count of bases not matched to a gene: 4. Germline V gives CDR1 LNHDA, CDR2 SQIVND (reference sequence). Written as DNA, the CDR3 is TGTGCCAGTAGCGGGGGACAGGGGGCAAATCAGCCCCAGCATTTT. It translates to CASSGGQGANQPQHF.

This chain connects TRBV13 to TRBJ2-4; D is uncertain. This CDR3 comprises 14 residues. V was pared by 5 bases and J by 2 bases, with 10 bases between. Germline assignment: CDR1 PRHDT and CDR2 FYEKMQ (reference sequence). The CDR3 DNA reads TGTGCCAGCAGCCTTGGTAGTACCAAAAACATTCAGTACTTC. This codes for CASSLGSTKNIQYF.

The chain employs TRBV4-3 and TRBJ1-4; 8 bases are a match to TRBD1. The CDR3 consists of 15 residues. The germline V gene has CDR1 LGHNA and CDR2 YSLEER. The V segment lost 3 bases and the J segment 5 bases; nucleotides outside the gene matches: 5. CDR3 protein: CASSHRTGQNEKLFF. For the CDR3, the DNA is TGCGCCAGCAGCCACCGGACAGGGCAAAATGAAAAACTGTTTTTT.

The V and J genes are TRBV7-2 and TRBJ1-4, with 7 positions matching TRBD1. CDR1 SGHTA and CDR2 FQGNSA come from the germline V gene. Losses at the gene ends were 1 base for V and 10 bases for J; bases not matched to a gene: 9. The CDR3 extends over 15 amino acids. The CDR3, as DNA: TGTGCCAGCAGCTTAGTTTTAGGTCAGGGGGGAAAACTGTTTTTT. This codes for CASSLVLGQGGKLFF.

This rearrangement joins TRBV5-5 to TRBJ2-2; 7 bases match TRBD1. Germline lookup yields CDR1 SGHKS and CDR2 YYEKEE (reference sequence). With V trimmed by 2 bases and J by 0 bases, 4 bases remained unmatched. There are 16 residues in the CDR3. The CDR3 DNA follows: TGTGCCAGCAGCTTTTTACAGGGGACGAACACCGGGGAGCTGTTTTTT. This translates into CASSFLQGTNTGELFF.

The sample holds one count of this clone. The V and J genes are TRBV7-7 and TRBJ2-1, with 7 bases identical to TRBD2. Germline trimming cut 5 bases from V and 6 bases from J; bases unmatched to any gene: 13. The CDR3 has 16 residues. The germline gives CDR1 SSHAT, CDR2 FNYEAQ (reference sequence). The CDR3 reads CASSPGLGSGINEQFF. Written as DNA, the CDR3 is TGTGCCAGCAGCCCCGGGTTGGGGAGCGGGATCAATGAGCAGTTCTTC.

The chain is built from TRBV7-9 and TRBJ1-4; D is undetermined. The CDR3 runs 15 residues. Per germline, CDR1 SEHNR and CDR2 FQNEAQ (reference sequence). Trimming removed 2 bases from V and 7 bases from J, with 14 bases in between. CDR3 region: CASSLQGRIGEKLFF. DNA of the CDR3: TGTGCCAGCAGCTTACAAGGGCGAATCGGTGAAAAACTGTTTTTT.

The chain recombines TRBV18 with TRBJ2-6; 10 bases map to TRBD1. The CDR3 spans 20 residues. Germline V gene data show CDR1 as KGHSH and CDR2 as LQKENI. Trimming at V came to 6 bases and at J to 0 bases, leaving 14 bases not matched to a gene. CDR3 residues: CASSSLAPGTGDSGANVLTF. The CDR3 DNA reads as TGTGCCAGCTCGAGTCTTGCCCCCGGGACAGGGGACTCTGGGGCCAACGTCCTGACTTTC.

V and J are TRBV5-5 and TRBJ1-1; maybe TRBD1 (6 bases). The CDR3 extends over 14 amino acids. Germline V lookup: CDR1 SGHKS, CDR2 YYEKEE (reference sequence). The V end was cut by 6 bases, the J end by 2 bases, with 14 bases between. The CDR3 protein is CASIGGPGNTEAFF. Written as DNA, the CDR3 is TGTGCCAGCATCGGGGGGCCGGGAAACACTGAAGCTTTCTTT.

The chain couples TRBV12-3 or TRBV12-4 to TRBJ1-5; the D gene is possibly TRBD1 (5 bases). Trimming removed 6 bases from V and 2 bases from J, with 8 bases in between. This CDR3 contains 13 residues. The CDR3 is CASRVGGNQPQHF. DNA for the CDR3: TGTGCCAGCAGAGTGGGGGGCAATCAGCCCCAGCATTTT.

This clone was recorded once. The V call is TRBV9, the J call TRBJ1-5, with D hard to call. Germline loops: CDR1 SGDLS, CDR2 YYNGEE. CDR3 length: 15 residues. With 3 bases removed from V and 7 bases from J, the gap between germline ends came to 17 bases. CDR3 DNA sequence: TGTGCCAGCAGCGCCGGGATCACGGACGGACAGCCCCAGCATTTT. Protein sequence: CASSAGITDGQPQHF. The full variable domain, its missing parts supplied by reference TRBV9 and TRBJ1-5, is DSGVTQTPKHLITATGQRVTLRCSPRSGDLSVYWYQQSLDQGLQFLIQYYNGEERAKGNILERFSAQQFPDLHSELNLSSLELGDSALYFCASSAGITDGQPQHFGDGTRLSIL.

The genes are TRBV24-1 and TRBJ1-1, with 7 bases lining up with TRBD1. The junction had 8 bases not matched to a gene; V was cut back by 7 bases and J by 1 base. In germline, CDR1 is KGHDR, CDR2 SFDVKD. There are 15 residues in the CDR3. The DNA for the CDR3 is TGTGCCACCAGGGGCCAGACAGGGCCGAACACTGAAGCTTTCTTT. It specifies CATRGQTGPNTEAFF.